This TCR beta chain was recorded in a study of blood T cells in healthy people across ages. V shed 4 bases and J shed 2 bases, with 10 bases lying between them. The CDR3 has 14 amino acids. CDR1 is ENHRY and CDR2 is SYGVKD in the germline V gene. Using a J-beta primer mix together with a sample-barcoded 5' primer, a second PCR was run for roughly 6 to 11 cycles. TCRdb recomputed calls from the 5' RACE reads with MiXCR, one row per CDR3 protein. The table records 1.2 million to 1.5 million distinct CDR3 sequences, 40% to 50% of them present only once. What was sequenced was blood. This TCR derives from a woman younger than 35 in good health. The chain is built from TRBV10-3 and TRBJ2-3; D is possibly TRBD1 (6 bases). The CDR3 DNA reads TGTGCCATCAGTGCTACAGGGCTCACAGATACGCAGTATTTT. Its protein product is CAISATGLTDTQYF.